This TCR beta chain was sequenced during a study of CD8 T cells in ankylosing spondylitis. Only a few counts were recorded for this clonotype. Antigen: not known. The V end was cut by 5 bases, the J end by 0 bases, with 14 bases between. CDR3 size: 16 residues. A single record per CDR3 protein comes from TCRdb applying MiXCR to the 5' RACE reads. The sample has 230,000 or so distinct CDR3 sequences, roughly a quarter seen once. General study findings and limits: Matched ankylosing spondylitis synovial fluid reportedly contained a significantly enriched population of disease-linked clones. Characteristic of ankylosing spondylitis blood, it appeared, was a TCR beta motif comprising about eight highly homologous variants.

Sequenced input: blood, either unsorted or a sorted T cell fraction (not recorded which). The rearrangement uses TRBV12-3 or TRBV12-4 and TRBJ1-3, with no clear D. This TCR was sampled from a male donor with ankylosing spondylitis or in good health (not recorded which). This CDR3 reads CASSADGGSSGNTIYF. For the CDR3, the DNA is TGTGCCAGCAGTGCCGACGGCGGGTCCTCTGGAAACACCATATATTTT.